This entry features one T cell receptor beta chain sequence. This clonotype was counted between two and nine times. It lacks a known antigen. The input lacks base qualities; no much larger clone sits a single base away. The donors were 40 or so Caucasian individuals from Russia, aged roughly 6 to 100 years, who were systemically healthy. Each donor gave approximately 10 milliliters of peripheral blood, collected into EDTA-treated Vacutainer tubes. PBMCs were isolated by Ficoll-Paque density-gradient centrifugation, with at least 6 million obtained per sample. Total RNA was extracted from PBMCs with Trizol reagent, with at least 5.5 micrograms obtained per sample. For every donor, flow cytometry on a PBMC aliquot measured the percentage of naive CD45RAhigh/CD27high T cells. The CDR3 goes from the cysteine to the phenylalanine over 14 residues. Just CDR3 DNA is preserved here, 42 bases in frame from base 1. The CDR1 and CDR2 encoded by the germline V gene are SQVTM and ANQGSEA. V and J are trimmed by 6 bases and 7 bases, and the gene matches miss 15 bases of the junction.

The method was 5' RACE. Sequencing took place on an Illumina HiSeq 2500. A second PCR of roughly 6 to 12 cycles was performed with a sample-barcoded 5' primer and a J-beta primer mix. Each TCR beta cDNA molecule received a unique molecular identifier from a template-switch 5' adaptor carrying 12 random nucleotides. Each sample yielded at least 3 million CDR3-containing paired-end reads. First-strand cDNA synthesis was performed from all RNA using the Mint cDNA synthesis kit, with priming by a TRBC-specific oligonucleotide. Following uracil-DNA glycosylase treatment, a first 18-cycle PCR with universal primers M1SS and BC2_uni_R was performed on all cDNA. In the authors' own workflow: For normalization, 1 million high-quality reads were randomly selected from each sample, with every read carrying a distinct molecular identifier. Reads with shared molecular identifiers were discarded instead of being binned into consensus sequences. MiTCR, set to a Q25 quality threshold and the strictest error-elimination algorithm, was used for CDR3 identification, clonotype clustering and error correction. A nonparametric unseen species model with Euler transformation was used to estimate lower-bound total TCR beta diversity. TCRdb itself trimmed the public reads at Q25 with fastp, ran MiXCR and retained productive beta chains. For every CDR3 protein sequence, its rows merge into one entry that carries the most common genes and DNA. These V and J calls originate from TCRdb's pipeline instead of the authors' own analysis. For this sample the table gives 1.5 million to 2 million distinct CDR3 sequences, of which 28% were detected only once. 7.7% of the sample lies in the top ten.

This record belongs to a study of blood T cells in healthy people across ages (dated by TCRdb to the mid-2010s). The study in broad terms: In model experiments, template switching captured roughly one uniquely barcoded TCR beta cDNA molecule for every two T cells. To avoid experimental bias, donors of different ages were spread randomly across the sequencing lanes. The study measured age-related changes in TCR beta repertoire diversity using deep sequencing normalized with unique cDNA molecular identifiers. The donors were divided into four age groups: young (average approximately 17 years), middle-aged (roughly 40), aged (about 62) and long-lived (roughly 88). For two donors (one aged 18 to 30 and one aged 80 or older), the study analyzed two additional independent replicas of 1 million unique cDNA reads from the same blood draw.

General findings and caveats noted by the study authors: There was a strong correlation between observed TCR beta diversity and the percentage of naive T cells measured by flow cytometry. Compared with the aged group, more naive CD4+ T cells, fewer expanded clones and increased TCR diversity were shown by the long-lived group, suggesting age selection. Bulk unsorted PBMC profiling prevented conclusive comparison of naive and antigen-experienced compartments. Observed TCR beta diversity per million T cells fell roughly linearly with age, and a significant reduction was already apparent by age around 40. Total diversity estimates from one million sequenced T cells were considered lower bounds and underestimates. Donor CMV infection status was unknown, potentially confounding age-related changes in expanded clonotypes.

The chain joins TRBV29-1 to TRBJ2-7, with TRBD2 identical over 7 junction bases. The receptor was derived from a woman in her thirties in good health. The sequencing sample was made of blood. The encoded CDR3 is CSVLADYSYNEQYF. The DNA sequence is as follows: TGCAGCGTCCTAGCGGACTACTCCTACAATGAGCAGTACTTC.